This TCR beta chain was observed in a study of T cell responses to AZD1222 COVID-19 vaccine. Study-wide results and caveats: Per reports, nearly half of all spike-specific TCRs target regions that are unmutated in variants.

Repertoires were generated with immunoSEQ multiplex PCR, while TCRdb's copy carries only in-frame clones and drops some. Found here are about 130,000 clones, around 87% of them singletons; the top ten hold about 9.4%. Trimming removed 5 bases from V and 6 bases from J; junction bases left unmatched: 10. CDR1 is MNHEY, CDR2 SVGAGI, per germline. This CDR3 has 14 amino acids. About this clone: Its cognate antigen is unknown.

The clonotype originates from an adult in good health. The sample consisted of peripheral blood, taken on day 0 of AZD1222 vaccination. The chain has TRBV6-5 and TRBJ2-7; 7 bases match TRBD1. Here the CDR3 DNA reads TGTGCCAGCAGTACCGGGACAGTGGGGATCGAGCAGTACTTC. Its translation: CASSTGTVGIEQYF.